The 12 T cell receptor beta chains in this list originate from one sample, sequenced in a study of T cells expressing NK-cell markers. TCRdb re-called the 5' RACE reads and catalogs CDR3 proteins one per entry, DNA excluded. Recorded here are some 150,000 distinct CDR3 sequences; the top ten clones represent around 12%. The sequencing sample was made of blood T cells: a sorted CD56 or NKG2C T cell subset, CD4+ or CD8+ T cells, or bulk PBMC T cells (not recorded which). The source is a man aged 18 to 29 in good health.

CDR3 protein: CASSQLAGVSYDTQYF. The chain carries TRBV5-4 and TRBJ2-3; TCRdb outputs TRBD2, but without DNA this stays unchecked. Germline V gene lookup returns CDR1 SGHNT and CDR2 YYREEE (reference sequence). This CDR3 is built from 16 residues.

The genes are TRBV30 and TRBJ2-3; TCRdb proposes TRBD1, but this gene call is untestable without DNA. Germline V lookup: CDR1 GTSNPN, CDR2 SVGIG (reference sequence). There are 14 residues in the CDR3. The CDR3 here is CARRKGKDTDTQYF.

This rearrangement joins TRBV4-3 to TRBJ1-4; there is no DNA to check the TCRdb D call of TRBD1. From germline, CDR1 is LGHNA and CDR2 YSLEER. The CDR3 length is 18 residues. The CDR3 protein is CASSQDQMTGGRGEKLFF.

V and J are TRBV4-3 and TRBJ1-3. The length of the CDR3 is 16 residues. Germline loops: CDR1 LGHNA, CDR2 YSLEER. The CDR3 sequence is CASSQEPGTSGNTIYF.

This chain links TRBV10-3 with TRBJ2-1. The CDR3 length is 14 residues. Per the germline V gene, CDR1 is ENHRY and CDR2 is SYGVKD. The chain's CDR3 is CAISEFGTTNEQFF.

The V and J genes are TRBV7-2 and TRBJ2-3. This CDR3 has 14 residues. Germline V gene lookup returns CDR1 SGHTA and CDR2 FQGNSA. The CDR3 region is CASSLATPGDTQYF.

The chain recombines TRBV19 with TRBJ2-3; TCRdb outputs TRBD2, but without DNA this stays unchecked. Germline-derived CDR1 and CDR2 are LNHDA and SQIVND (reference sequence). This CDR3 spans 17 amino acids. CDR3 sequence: CASSFPSGRLRTDTQYF.

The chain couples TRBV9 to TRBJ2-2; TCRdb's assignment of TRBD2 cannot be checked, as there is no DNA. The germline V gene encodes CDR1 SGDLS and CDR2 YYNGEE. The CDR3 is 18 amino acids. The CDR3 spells CASSVSLGREAYTGELFF.

CDR3 amino acids: CASSLSAAQPQHF. The rearrangement links TRBV11-2 to TRBJ1-5. CDR1 and CDR2 (germline): SGHAT, FQNNGV. CDR3 length: 13 amino acids.

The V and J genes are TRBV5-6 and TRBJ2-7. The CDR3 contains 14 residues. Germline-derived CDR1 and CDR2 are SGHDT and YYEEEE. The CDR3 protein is CASSWGRQTYEQYF.

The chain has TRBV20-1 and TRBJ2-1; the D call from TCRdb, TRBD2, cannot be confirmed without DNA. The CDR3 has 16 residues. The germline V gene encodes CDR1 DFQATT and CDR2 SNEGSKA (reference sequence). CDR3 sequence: CSPQGQDASSYNEQFF.

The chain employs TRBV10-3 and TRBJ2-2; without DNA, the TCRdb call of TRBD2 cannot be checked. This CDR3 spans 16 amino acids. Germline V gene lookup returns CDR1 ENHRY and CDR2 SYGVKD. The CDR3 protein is CAISESADYSTGELFF.